These 18 T cell receptor beta chains were all obtained from the same sample, sequenced in a study of cytomegalovirus exposure and HLA in healthy donors. In the PCR, 60 Vbeta and 13 Jbeta primers were used. Libraries were prepared by immunoSEQ multiplex PCR; TCRdb keeps only in-frame clonotypes and omits some of them. The table lists more than 85,000 clones, roughly 80% of them singletons. Specimen: PBMCs. These receptors were taken from a young man in good health and CMV-seropositive.

The rearrangement links TRBV5-1 to TRBJ2-5, with a weak D call TRBD1 (6 bases). This CDR3 is 15 amino acids long. V shed 5 bases and J shed 5 bases, with 19 bases lying between them. CDR1 is SGHRS, CDR2 YFSETQ, per germline. CDR3 protein: CASSSDITGRETQYF. The CDR3 nucleotides read TGCGCCAGCAGTTCCGATATCACAGGGCGGGAGACCCAGTACTTC.

V gene TRBV19 combines with J gene TRBJ1-5; 8 nucleotides agree with TRBD1. The germline CDR1 and CDR2 sequences are LNHDA and SQIVND (reference sequence). J gave up 6 bases and V 1 base, and 8 bases lay outside the gene matches. The CDR3 contains 16 residues. CDR3 nucleotides: TGTGCCAGTAGTATAGGCGGGACAGGCCGCGGTCAGCCCCAGCATTTT. It specifies CASSIGGTGRGQPQHF.

The gene calls are TRBV28 and TRBJ2-5; 8 nucleotides agree with TRBD1. The CDR3 runs to 15 residues. The germline V gene has CDR1 MDHEN and CDR2 SYDVKM. J gave up 0 bases and V 5 bases, and 5 bases lay outside the gene matches. CDR3 nucleotides: TGTGCCAGCAGTCCTTGGACAGGGTACCAAGAGACCCAGTACTTC. Its translation: CASSPWTGYQETQYF.

This clone was seen more than once but under ten times. The V call is TRBV6-5, the J call TRBJ1-2, with 7 bases aligning to TRBD1. After removal of 6 bases from V and 0 bases from J, the junction contained 4 bases not matched to a gene. Germline CDR1 is MNHEY and CDR2 is SVGAGI. The CDR3 consists of 14 residues. Here the CDR3 DNA reads TGTGCCAGCAGGGCAGGGGGAGCTAACTATGGCTACACCTTC. It encodes CASRAGGANYGYTF.

The CDR3 loop is CASSRLAADYNEQFF. CDR3 coding DNA: TGTGCCAGCTCACGGCTGGCGGCGGACTACAATGAGCAGTTCTTC. The gene calls are TRBV18 and TRBJ2-1; no reliable D call. The germline V gene encodes CDR1 KGHSH and CDR2 LQKENI. Trimming shortened V by 4 bases and J by 3 bases, and 13 bases separated the two germline ends. CDR3 size: 15 residues.

The sample holds one count of this clone. V gene TRBV30 combines with J gene TRBJ1-5; 11 bases fit TRBD1. CDR3 length: 15 residues. V was pared by 5 bases and J by 7 bases, with 10 bases of the junction left unmatched. Germline V lookup: CDR1 GTSNPN, CDR2 SVGIG (reference sequence). CDR3 nucleotides: TGTGCCTGGGACCCAGGACAGGGGGCGAAACAGCCCCAGCATTTT. It codes for CAWDPGQGAKQPQHF.

J is TRBJ1-5 and V is TRBV2; 7 bases are a match to TRBD1. The CDR3 covers 19 residues. V lost 5 bases to trimming and J lost 5 bases; unmatched junction nucleotides: 21. CDR1 is SNHLY and CDR2 is FYNNEI in the germline V gene. CDR3 sequence (DNA): TGTGCCAGCAGTACCCCGAGGGGACAGCTTTTCCAGGGAGATCAGCCCCAGCATTTT. Translated, it gives CASSTPRGQLFQGDQPQHF.

The rearrangement links TRBV7-8 to TRBJ2-1; 9 nucleotides agree with TRBD2. This CDR3 contains 16 residues. CDR1 is SGHVS, CDR2 FQNEAQ, per germline. V lost 5 bases, J lost 0 bases, and 5 bases stayed unmatched. The CDR3 DNA sequence: TGTGCCAGCAGCAAAGAAGCGGGGGGCTCCTACAATGAGCAGTTCTTC. It translates to CASSKEAGGSYNEQFF.

This clone appeared once. In the same sample, other DNA sequences code for this CDR3. The chain links TRBV6-1 to TRBJ2-5, with D tentatively TRBD1 (5 bases). The V gene's germline CDR1 is MNHNS and CDR2 SASEGT. Trimming stripped 0 bases from V and 5 bases from J, with 10 bases between. The CDR3 loop spans 14 amino acids. CDR3 DNA: TGTGCCAGCAGTGAAGCGTCAGGGTGGGAGACCCAGTACTTC. It encodes CASSEASGWETQYF.

The rearrangement links TRBV28 to TRBJ1-6; 7 bases align to TRBD1. Per germline, CDR1 MDHEN and CDR2 SYDVKM. The CDR3 length is 14 residues. The V gene end was trimmed by 6 bases and the J gene end by 5 bases; junction bases not matched to a gene: 4. In DNA form, the CDR3 reads TGTGCCAGCAGCACAGGGGCAAATAATTCACCCCTCCACTTT. Its protein is CASSTGANNSPLHF.

The V and J genes are TRBV27 and TRBJ2-2; 9 nucleotides align to TRBD2. From germline, CDR1 is MNHEY and CDR2 SMNVEV (reference sequence). The CDR3 is made up of 15 amino acids. The V gene end was trimmed by 2 bases and the J gene end by 6 bases; junction bases not matched to a gene: 4. Written as DNA, the CDR3 is TGTGCCAGCAGTTTAGCGGGGGGGCAGGCCGGGGAGCTGTTTTTT. This codes for CASSLAGGQAGELFF.

The genes are TRBV13 and TRBJ1-2, with TRBD1 identical over 9 bases. The V segment lost 5 bases and the J segment 7 bases; nucleotides outside the gene matches: 8. The germline CDR1 and CDR2 sequences are PRHDT and FYEKMQ (reference sequence). This CDR3 comprises 14 residues. The CDR3 sequence is CASSARDREFGYTF. CDR3 in DNA: TGTGCCAGCAGCGCAAGGGACAGGGAGTTTGGCTACACCTTC. The entire variable domain, with the rest obtained from reference TRBV13 and TRBJ1-2, is as follows: AAGVIQSPRHLIKEKRETATLKCYPIPRHDTVYWYQQGPGQDPQFLISFYEKMQSDKGSIPDRFSAQQFSDYHSELNMSSLELGDSALYFCASSARDREFGYTFGSGTRLTVV.

CDR3: CASSMGRGRGANVLTF. The CDR3 DNA reads as TGTGCCAGTAGTATGGGCAGGGGACGAGGGGCCAACGTCCTGACTTTC. The chain employs TRBV19 and TRBJ2-6, with a tentative D call TRBD1 (6 bases). CDR1 is LNHDA and CDR2 is SQIVND in the germline V gene (reference sequence). This CDR3 is built from 16 residues. V was clipped by 3 bases and J by 4 bases, with 13 bases between them.

The genes are TRBV9 and TRBJ1-2; D is unclear. V was clipped by 3 bases and J by 5 bases, with 11 bases between them. From germline, CDR1 is SGDLS and CDR2 YYNGEE. CDR3 length: 13 amino acids. The CDR3 DNA is TGTGCCAGCAGCGGAGGGAGGCCATATGGCTACACCTTC. Amino acids: CASSGGRPYGYTF.

The rearrangement links TRBV5-1 to TRBJ1-6; D is ambiguous. The CDR3 has 16 residues. Germline CDR1 reads SGHRS; CDR2 reads YFSETQ. V lost 4 bases and J 7 bases, leaving 18 bases between the germline ends. CDR3 nucleotides: TGCGCCAGCAGCGCTGACGCTTTGCGGTCAAATTCACCCCTCCACTTT. Protein sequence: CASSADALRSNSPLHF.

This clone appeared a few times. This chain links TRBV19 with TRBJ1-6; TRBD1 matches 8 bases. The CDR3 totals 14 residues. Looked up from germline, CDR1 is LNHDA and CDR2 is SQIVND (reference sequence). Unmatched junction bases numbered 5, after V lost 3 bases and J lost 10 bases. For the CDR3, the DNA is TGTGCCAGTAGTATTCGTCAGGGGGCCTCACCCCTCCACTTT. This sequence encodes CASSIRQGASPLHF.

This clone was seen many times. The V and J genes are TRBV7-2 and TRBJ1-2, with D tentatively TRBD1 (5 bases). This CDR3 has 13 amino acids. In germline, CDR1 is SGHTA, CDR2 FQGNSA. V gave up 5 bases and J gave up 6 bases, with 13 bases separating them. CDR3 protein: CASSGQGSHGYTF. The DNA for the CDR3 is TGTGCCAGCAGCGGGCAGGGATCCCATGGCTACACCTTC.

The chain combines TRBV4-3 with TRBJ2-5, with D possibly matching TRBD1 (6 bases). The J call is doubtful: the DNA matches TRBJ2-7 better. Germline CDR1 is LGHNA and CDR2 is YSLEER. This CDR3 region has 15 residues. The CDR3 protein is CASSQEPRDTYEQYF. Here the CDR3 DNA reads TGCGCCAGCAGCCAAGAACCTCGGGACACCTACGAGCAGTACTTC.